The present TCR beta chain was sequenced within a study of shared clonotypes between healthy human individuals. Profiling relied on immunoSEQ multiplex PCR, and the TCRdb table lists in-frame clones only, not all of them. In the table there are about 2,200,000 clones, about 93% of which are singletons. CDR1 is LGHNA, CDR2 YSLEER, per germline. CDR3 length: 19 residues. V was clipped by 3 bases and J by 0 bases; unmatched bases: 10. It was CD45RO-negative cells, positively selected for CCR7, that made up naive CD8 cells, with terminally differentiated effector memory CD45RA+ cells excluded. V and J are TRBV4-3 and TRBJ2-3; the match to TRBD2 covers 12 bases. The clonotype originates from a man aged 18 to 30 in good health. Some clones in this sample may be carry-over from other donors' samples. Sequencing used naive CD8+ T cells from PBMCs. CDR3 nucleotides: TGCGCCAGCAGCCACATCTTGACTAGCGGGAGACCAAGCACAGATACGCAGTATTTT. Amino acid sequence: CASSHILTSGRPSTDTQYF.